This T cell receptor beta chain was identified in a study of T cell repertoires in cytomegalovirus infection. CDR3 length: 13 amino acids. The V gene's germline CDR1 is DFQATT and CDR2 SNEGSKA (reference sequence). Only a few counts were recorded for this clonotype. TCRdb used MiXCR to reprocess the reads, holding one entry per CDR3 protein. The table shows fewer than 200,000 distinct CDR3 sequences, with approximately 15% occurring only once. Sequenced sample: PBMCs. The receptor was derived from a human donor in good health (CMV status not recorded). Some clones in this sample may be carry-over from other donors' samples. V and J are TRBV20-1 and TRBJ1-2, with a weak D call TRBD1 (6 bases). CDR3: CLHRVTANYGYTF. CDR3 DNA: TGCCTACACAGGGTTACGGCTAACTATGGCTACACCTTC.